Listed here is a single T cell receptor beta chain. What it binds is not known. These data originate in a study of cytomegalovirus exposure and HLA in healthy donors. The wider study: Previous work identified 95 million to 120 million unique TCR beta sequences from 200 million or so T cells.

This PCR relied on a set of 60 Vbeta primers and 13 Jbeta primers. Only in-frame clones appear in the TCRdb table, and some are missing; sequencing was by immunoSEQ multiplex PCR. The sample includes nearly 200,000 clones, roughly four fifths of them seen just once. General observations from the study: Highly shared variants forming one cluster were likely a sequencing artifact. Generally TCR sequences proved uncommon, though certain public TCRs appeared in numerous donors.

Per the germline V gene, CDR1 is SGHDT and CDR2 is YYEEEE. The CDR3 is 14 amino acids. The germline V and J ends were trimmed by 1 base and 4 bases, with 10 bases remaining between them. This clonotype originated in a boy aged 2-15 years in good health and CMV-seronegative. This rearrangement joins TRBV5-6 to TRBJ2-3; D perhaps matches TRBD2 (5 bases). The sequencing input was PBMCs. The CDR3 region has the DNA TGTGCCAGCAGCTTGCGGCTAGCCCCAGATACGCAGTATTTT. Amino acid sequence: CASSLRLAPDTQYF.